Listed here is a single T cell receptor (beta chain). Antigen unknown. The junction shows a germline mismatch at one end, possibly a read error. RNA was extracted from bulk tissue without any cell sorting. Germline CDR1 is LGHNT and CDR2 is FRNRAP. CDR3 size: 14 residues. The data are from a study of tumor and adjacent non-tumor tissue in lung cancer. The study's findings and limits: Top 100 clones took a larger repertoire share in normal lung. Higher tumor TCR diversity was associated with shorter survival.

Three rounds of nested PCR, following a modified ARM-PCR protocol, produced the TCRbeta library. TCRdb re-derived calls from the multiplex PCR reads in MiXCR, one entry per CDR3 protein. The sample lists 70,000 to 90,000 distinct CDR3 sequences, around 86% seen once, with 10% to 15% in the top ten. The sequence came from a woman between 45 and 65 years old with non-small cell lung cancer. This chain connects TRBV12-5 to TRBJ2-1; 8 bases align to TRBD2. Sequencing was performed on lung tumor tissue. CDR3 sequence: CVSAIAGWDNEQFF. The CDR3 DNA is TGTGTTAGTGCCATAGCGGGATGGGACAATGAGCAGTTCTTC.